These T cell receptor beta chains were read from a single sample in a study of CD8 T cells in Susac syndrome. Using its own MiXCR run on the immunoSEQ multiplex PCR reads, TCRdb lists one record per CDR3 protein. The sample lists under 200,000 distinct CDR3 sequences, 94% occurring once. Material: CD4+ T cells from PBMCs. The receptors here all came from a human donor with Susac syndrome. CDR3s include the opening cysteine and the closing phenylalanine or tryptophan. D genes are given only for firm matches. Clone size, where shown, is once, few, many, or a class for clones that have expanded.

.,TRBJ1-2,.,TRBV11-2,CASSLGTADTLAYGYTF,TGTGCCAGCAGCTTAGGGACAGCTGATACCCTAGCCTATGGCTACACCTTC
.,TRBJ1-5,.,TRBV19,CASSTTGPNQPQHF,TGTGCCAGTAGTACGACAGGTCCCAATCAGCCCCAGCATTTT
.,TRBJ1-2,.,TRBV12-3/TRBV12-4,CASSLEKNGYTF,TGTGCCAGCAGTTTGGAGAAGAACGGCTACACCTTC
TRBD1,TRBJ2-5,.,TRBV29-1,CSAQRDRAQETQYF,TGCAGCGCCCAGAGGGACAGGGCTCAAGAGACCCAGTACTTC
.,TRBJ1-3,.,TRBV11-2,CASSPRLANTIYF,TGTGCCAGCAGCCCCCGTTTAGCCAACACCATATATTTT
TRBD2,TRBJ2-5,.,TRBV3-1,CASSPSGGAWTQYF,TGTGCCAGCAGCCCCAGCGGGGGCGCATGGACCCAGTACTTC
.,TRBJ1-6,few,TRBV7-9,CASSLGTDNSPLHF,TGTGCCAGCAGCTTAGGGACGGATAATTCACCCCTCCACTTT
.,TRBJ2-5,.,TRBV29-1,CSSAGADPRQETQYF,TGCAGCTCCGCAGGGGCTGACCCTAGACAAGAGACCCAGTACTTC
TRBD2,TRBJ2-3,once,TRBV6-5,CASSYERGATQYF,TGTGCCAGCAGTTATGAGCGGGGGGCTACGCAGTATTTT
TRBD1,TRBJ1-1,.,TRBV6-1,CASKNRGTNTEAFF,TGTGCCAGCAAAAACAGGGGAACGAACACTGAAGCTTTCTTT
TRBD1,TRBJ2-7,.,TRBV30,CAWSLGQGSSYEQYF,TGTGCCTGGAGCCTAGGACAGGGGAGCTCCTACGAGCAGTACTTC
TRBD1,TRBJ1-4,.,TRBV12-3/TRBV12-4,CASSLQGAGKLFF,TGTGCCAGCAGTCTTCAGGGGGCAGGAAAACTGTTTTTT
.,TRBJ2-5,.,TRBV6-5,CASSVGGRETQYF,TGTGCCAGCTCCGTGGGAGGACGAGAGACCCAGTACTTC
.,TRBJ2-7,.,TRBV29-1,CSVEGDIGYEQYF,TGCAGCGTTGAGGGGGACATCGGATACGAGCAGTACTTC
.,TRBJ2-6,.,TRBV7-2,CASSRSQGSGANVLTF,TGTGCCAGCAGCCGTAGCCAGGGATCTGGGGCCAACGTCCTGACTTTC
.,TRBJ1-2,.,TRBV20-1,CSASRGDTNYGYTF,TGCAGTGCTAGTAGGGGCGATACTAACTATGGCTACACCTTC
.,TRBJ1-1,.,TRBV3-1,CASSPRLEGNTEAFF,TGTGCCAGCAGCCCAAGATTAGAGGGGAACACTGAAGCTTTCTTT
.,TRBJ1-2,.,TRBV12-3/TRBV12-4,CASSLGAAGNYGYTF,TGTGCCAGCAGTTTAGGGGCGGCAGGGAACTATGGCTACACCTTC
.,TRBJ2-7,.,TRBV18,CASSAGDIEQYF,TGTGCCAGCTCAGCAGGTGACATCGAGCAGTACTTC
.,TRBJ2-7,.,TRBV7-3,CASSLNRGNEQYF,TGTGCCAGCAGCTTAAACCGGGGCAACGAGCAGTACTTC
.,TRBJ1-1,.,TRBV3-1,CASSLIEGTEAFF,TGTGCCAGCAGCCTTATTGAGGGCACTGAAGCTTTCTTT
.,TRBJ1-6,.,TRBV4-2,CASSLPPGNQNSPLHF,TGTGCCAGCAGCCTCCCCCCGGGGAACCAAAATTCACCCCTCCACTTT
.,TRBJ1-2,once,TRBV7-9,CASSLTTGYGYTF,TGTGCCAGCAGCTTAACGACAGGCTATGGCTACACCTTC
TRBD2,TRBJ2-7,.,TRBV5-1,CASSLGLTSGGYEQYF,TGCGCCAGCAGCTTGGGGCTGACTAGCGGGGGTTACGAGCAGTACTTC
.,TRBJ1-1,.,TRBV7-2,CASSLMAAAALGGAFF,TGTGCCAGCAGCTTGATGGCTGCTGCCGCGTTGGGGGGAGCTTTCTTT
.,TRBJ2-2,once,TRBV29-1,CSVAVGTGELFF,TGCAGCGTTGCGGTGGGGACCGGGGAGCTGTTTTTT
.,TRBJ2-1,.,TRBV24-1,CATSDSGARAYNEQFF,TGTGCCACCAGTGACTCGGGGGCCCGCGCCTACAATGAGCAGTTCTTC
TRBD2,TRBJ2-2,.,TRBV6-1,CASTTWASGVDGELFF,TGTGCCAGCACCACGTGGGCTAGCGGGGTCGACGGGGAGCTGTTTTTT
.,TRBJ1-5,.,TRBV20-1,CSASRRWTGGNQPQHF,TGCAGTGCTAGTAGGCGGTGGACGGGGGGCAATCAGCCCCAGCATTTT
TRBD1,TRBJ1-1,.,TRBV5-6,CASSRQGPEAFF,TGTGCCAGCAGCCGACAGGGGCCGGAAGCTTTCTTT
.,TRBJ1-2,.,TRBV6-2/TRBV6-3,CASRPTARAYGYTF,TGTGCCAGCAGACCCACGGCCAGAGCCTATGGCTACACCTTC
.,TRBJ2-3,.,TRBV6-2/TRBV6-3,CASVRTGTDTQYF,TGTGCCAGCGTTAGAACAGGCACAGATACGCAGTATTTT
.,TRBJ2-7,.,TRBV5-4,CASSPAGAHEQYF,TGTGCCAGCAGCCCCGCGGGGGCCCACGAGCAGTACTTC
.,TRBJ2-7,once,TRBV5-4,CASSLGPLTSYEQYF,TGTGCCAGCAGCTTGGGCCCACTTACTTCCTACGAGCAGTACTTC
.,TRBJ2-2,.,TRBV4-1,CASSFQREAGELFF,TGCGCCAGCAGCTTCCAAAGGGAGGCCGGGGAGCTGTTTTTT
TRBD1,TRBJ1-3,.,TRBV20-1,CSADRGGSGNTIYF,TGCAGTGCAGACAGGGGCGGCTCTGGAAACACCATATATTTT
.,TRBJ2-3,.,TRBV15,CATSRHKDTQYF,TGTGCCACCAGCAGACACAAAGATACGCAGTATTTT
.,TRBJ2-5,few,TRBV12-3/TRBV12-4,CASSSTEETQYF,TGTGCCAGCAGTTCCACAGAGGAGACCCAGTACTTC
.,TRBJ1-1,.,TRBV4-2,CASSQGGAMDTEAFF,TGTGCCAGCAGCCAGGGGGGAGCGATGGACACTGAAGCTTTCTTT
.,TRBJ1-5,once,TRBV3-1,CASSQRGGDQPQHF,TGTGCCAGCAGCCAAAGGGGTGGCGATCAGCCCCAGCATTTT
.,TRBJ1-2,once,TRBV12-3/TRBV12-4,CASSLFRGDGYTF,TGTGCCAGCAGTTTGTTCAGGGGCGATGGCTACACCTTC
.,TRBJ1-2,.,TRBV7-2,CASSLVGTESYGYTF,TGTGCCAGCAGCTTAGTTGGTACGGAGAGCTATGGCTACACCTTC
.,TRBJ1-6,.,TRBV6-5,CASRSREAPSPLHF,TGTGCCAGCAGGTCCCGGGAGGCCCCTTCACCCCTCCACTTT
TRBD1,TRBJ1-2,.,TRBV7-9,CASSPTGSDGYTF,TGTGCCAGCAGCCCGACAGGGTCCGATGGCTACACCTTC
.,TRBJ1-2,.,TRBV6-5,CASSYSPGNSRDYTF,TGTGCCAGCAGTTACTCGCCGGGTAACAGTAGGGACTACACCTTC
.,TRBJ2-1,.,TRBV20-1,CSARGPPQRGYNEQFF,TGCAGTGCTAGAGGACCCCCTCAGAGGGGCTACAATGAGCAGTTCTTC
.,TRBJ1-1,once,TRBV14,CASSPTGPGTEAFF,TGTGCCAGCAGCCCCACCGGCCCAGGGACCGAAGCTTTCTTT
.,TRBJ1-4,.,TRBV6-5,CATKGSGREKLFF,TGTGCCACCAAGGGTTCGGGGCGTGAAAAACTGTTTTTT
.,TRBJ2-7,once,TRBV6-2/TRBV6-3,CASSYGNREGEQYF,TGTGCCAGCAGTTACGGAAACAGGGAAGGCGAGCAGTACTTC
.,TRBJ2-5,few,TRBV4-1,CASSQVGGSPPSTQYF,TGCGCCAGCAGCCAAGTTGGGGGTTCTCCTCCTTCTACCCAGTACTTC